This TCR beta chain was identified during a study of blood T cell repertoires in COVID-19. Study overall: COVID-19 samples collected from the United States, Italy and Spain covered acute and convalescent phases. PBMCs, B-cell-depleted T cells, or T cells provided the cDNA or gDNA that made up the material.

Original methodology: Reference gene primer amplification gave estimated nucleated cell counts. The data were produced by immunoSEQ multiplex PCR, yet TCRdb's version contains in-frame clones alone and is incomplete. V and J calls and clone size are as listed in that table; D and trimming were resolved from the DNA. The sample has around 97,000 clones; about 86% are singletons. The junction had 10 bases not matched to a gene; V was cut back by 4 bases and J by 2 bases. Germline CDR1 is SGHAT and CDR2 is FQNNGV. The CDR3 totals 18 residues. This clonotype was sampled from a human donor in a cohort sampled during active COVID-19. The V and J genes are TRBV11-2 and TRBJ2-1; TRBD1 agrees at 11 bases. Sequencing used peripheral blood. The CDR3 region is CASSYRTGGEWPYNEQFF. The CDR3 nucleotides are TGTGCCAGCAGCTATCGGACAGGGGGCGAGTGGCCCTACAATGAGCAGTTCTTC. Using reference TRBV11-2 and TRBJ2-1 for the parts outside the CDR3, the full variable domain is EAGVAQSPRYKIIEKRQSVAFWCNPISGHATLYWYQQILGQGPKLLIQFQNNGVVDDSQLPKDRFSAERLKGVDSTLKIQPAKLEDSAVYLCASSYRTGGEWPYNEQFFGPGTRLTVL.